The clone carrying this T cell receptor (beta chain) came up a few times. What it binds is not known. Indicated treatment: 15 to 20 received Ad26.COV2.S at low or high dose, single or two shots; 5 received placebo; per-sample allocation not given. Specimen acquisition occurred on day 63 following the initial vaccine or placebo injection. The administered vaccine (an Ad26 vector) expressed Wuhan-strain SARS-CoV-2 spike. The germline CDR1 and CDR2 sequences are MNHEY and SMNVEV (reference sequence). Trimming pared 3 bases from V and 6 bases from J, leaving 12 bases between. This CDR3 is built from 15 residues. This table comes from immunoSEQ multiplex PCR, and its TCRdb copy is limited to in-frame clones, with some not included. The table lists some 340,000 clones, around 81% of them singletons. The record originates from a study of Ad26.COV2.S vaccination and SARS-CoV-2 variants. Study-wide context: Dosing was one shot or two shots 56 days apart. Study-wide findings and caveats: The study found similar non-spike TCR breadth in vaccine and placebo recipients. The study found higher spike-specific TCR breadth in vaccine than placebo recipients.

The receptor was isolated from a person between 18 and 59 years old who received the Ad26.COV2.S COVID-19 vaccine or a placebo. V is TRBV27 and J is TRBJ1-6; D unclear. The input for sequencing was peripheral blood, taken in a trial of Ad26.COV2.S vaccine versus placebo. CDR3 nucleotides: TGTGCCAGCAGTTTCGCCGGGCGCGGTAATTCACCCCTCCACTTT. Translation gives CASSFAGRGNSPLHF.